The next 25 T cell receptor beta chains were all read from a single sample in a study of blood T cell repertoires in COVID-19. Method: immunoSEQ multiplex PCR; TCRdb's copy keeps in-frame clones and lacks some. The sample shows some 250,000 clones, around 90% of them seen only once. Material for sequencing was peripheral blood. The receptor source for this set is a woman between 25 and 40 years old with acute or convalescent COVID-19.

For this clone: Other DNA sequences within the sample encode an identical CDR3. The rearrangement joins TRBV4-3 to TRBJ2-7; the match to TRBD2 covers 12 bases. The CDR3 consists of 15 residues. From germline, CDR1 is LGHNA and CDR2 YSLEER. The V gene end was trimmed by 4 bases and the J gene end by 3 bases; junction bases not matched to a gene: 4. The CDR3 nucleotides are TGCGCCAGCAGCCGACGGACTAGCGGGAACTACGAGCAGTACTTC. Translated, it gives CASSRRTSGNYEQYF.

The chain carries TRBV7-2 and TRBJ2-5; TRBD2 matches 11 bases. CDR3 length: 17 residues. The V and J ends lost 5 bases and 0 bases, in that order; junction bases with no gene match: 8. The germline V gene has CDR1 SGHTA and CDR2 FQGNSA. CDR3 bases: TGTGCCAGCAGCGCCGTATCGACTAGCGGGAACCAAGAGACCCAGTACTTC. Residues: CASSAVSTSGNQETQYF. The variable domain in full, completed from reference TRBV7-2 and TRBJ2-5, reads GAGVSQSPSNKVTEKGKDVELRCDPISGHTALYWYRQSLGQGLEFLIYFQGNSAPDKSGLPSDRFSAERTGGSVSTLTIQRTQQEDSAVYLCASSAVSTSGNQETQYFGPGTRLLVL.

The J gene is TRBJ1-1, the V gene TRBV5-4, with D unclear. V was pared by 0 bases and J by 7 bases, with 7 bases between. The CDR3 is 12 residues long. Germline CDR1 reads SGHNT; CDR2 reads YYREEE (reference sequence). CDR3 DNA sequence: TGTGCCAGCAGCTTGGTTGGCAGTGAAGCTTTCTTT. This encodes CASSLVGSEAFF.

This rearrangement joins TRBV3-1 (or the pseudogene TRBV3-2) to TRBJ2-1, with TRBD1 matching 7 bases. V gave up 2 bases and J gave up 5 bases; unmatched junction bases: 6. The length of the CDR3 is 15 residues. Germline-derived CDR1 and CDR2 are LGHDT and YNNKEL (reference sequence). This chain's CDR3 is CASSQSRQGDNEQFF. The CDR3 nucleotides read TGTGCCAGCAGCCAATCCCGACAGGGAGACAATGAGCAGTTCTTC.

The CDR3 DNA reads TGTGCCAGCAGACGGGCCGGACAGGGGAGGGAGGAGCAGTACTTC. It specifies CASRRAGQGREEQYF. This sequence joins TRBV6-6 and TRBJ2-7, with 9 bases lining up with TRBD1. V dropped 6 bases and J dropped 7; count of bases not matched to a gene: 13. CDR1 and CDR2 from the germline V gene are MNHNY and SVGAGI (reference sequence). The CDR3 is 15 residues long.

A remark on this clone: Mismatch with germline at one junction end may stem from a read error. The chain recombines TRBV7-7 with TRBJ1-6; D is ambiguous. The CDR3 is made up of 13 amino acids. Per germline, CDR1 SSHAT and CDR2 FNYEAQ (reference sequence). CDR3 DNA: TGTGCTAGCAGCTCCACCAGAGGTTCACCCCTCCACTTT. Translating it yields CASSSTRGSPLHF. Using reference TRBV7-7 and TRBJ1-6 for the parts outside the CDR3, the full variable domain is GAGVSQSPRYKVTKRGQDVTLRCDPISSHATLYWYQQALGQGPEFLTYFNYEAQPDKSGLPSDRFSAERPEGSISTLTIQRTEQRDSAMYRCASSSTRGSPLHFGNGTRLTVT.

This chain connects TRBV6-5 to TRBJ1-3; no clear D gene. Germline CDR1 MNHEY, CDR2 SVGAGI. This CDR3 spans 14 amino acids. V dropped 6 bases and J dropped 3 bases, with 12 bases sitting between them. The CDR3 nucleotides read TGTGCCAGCAGCCGCGGACTAGTTGGAAACACCATATATTTT. Translating gives CASSRGLVGNTIYF.

The chain joins TRBV7-8 to TRBJ2-7; D unclear. This CDR3 has 15 residues. Between the trimmed V and J ends, which lost 3 bases and 3 bases, there was a span of 15 bases. CDR1 is SGHVS and CDR2 is FQNEAQ in the germline V gene. The CDR3 DNA reads TGTGCCAGCAGCTTTTCTGGCGGCAGCTACTACGAGCAGTACTTC. Translated, it gives CASSFSGGSYYEQYF.

This clone was found once. The chain has TRBV30 and TRBJ1-1; no definite D call. The V gene's germline CDR1 is GTSNPN and CDR2 SVGIG (reference sequence). Between the trimmed V and J ends, which lost 3 bases and 6 bases, there was a span of 14 bases. The CDR3 has 13 residues. Here the CDR3 reads CAWRNTLSAEAFF. CDR3 nucleotides: TGTGCCTGGAGGAATACTCTGAGCGCTGAAGCTTTCTTT.

This clone was observed a handful of times. V is TRBV9 and J is TRBJ1-3, with unresolved D. The CDR3 consists of 13 residues. Trimming shortened V by 4 bases and J by 3 bases, and 8 bases separated the two germline ends. Looked up from germline, CDR1 is SGDLS and CDR2 is YYNGEE. CDR3 protein: CASSRSNGNTIYF. The CDR3 DNA is TGTGCCAGCAGCCGTAGTAATGGAAACACCATATATTTT.

The chain employs TRBV27 and TRBJ2-3, with D maybe TRBD2 (6 bases). The CDR3 loop spans 15 amino acids. Germline values: CDR1 MNHEY, CDR2 SMNVEV (reference sequence). Trimming cost V 4 bases and J 0 bases, with 11 bases left between them. The CDR3 sequence is CASSSTRRSTDTQYF. CDR3 nucleotide sequence: TGTGCCAGCAGTTCGACTAGACGTAGCACAGATACGCAGTATTTT.

This chain links TRBV6-5 with TRBJ1-1, with 8 bases identical to TRBD1. The V segment lost 6 bases and the J segment 0 bases; nucleotides outside the gene matches: 6. CDR3 size: 15 residues. Germline CDR1 reads MNHEY; CDR2 reads SVGAGI. The CDR3: CASSLTGGMNTEAFF. CDR3 nucleotide sequence: TGTGCCAGCAGCCTAACAGGGGGAATGAACACTGAAGCTTTCTTT.

This sequence joins TRBV3-1 (or the pseudogene TRBV3-2) and TRBJ2-1; D perhaps matches TRBD2 (5 bases). The germline V and J ends were trimmed by 4 bases and 6 bases, with 16 bases remaining between them. Germline V lookup: CDR1 LGHDT, CDR2 YNNKEL (reference sequence). The CDR3 consists of 15 residues. CDR3 nucleotides: TGTGCCAGCAGCCCCCAAGACTACTCAGGCAATGAGCAGTTCTTC. Translating gives CASSPQDYSGNEQFF.

The V gene is TRBV25-1, the J gene TRBJ1-4; D unresolved. V gave up 3 bases and J gave up 8 bases, with 25 bases separating them. Looked up from germline, CDR1 is MGHDK and CDR2 is SYGVNS. The CDR3 extends over 18 amino acids. CDR3 DNA sequence: TGTGCCAGCAGTGATAGTTCGGTGCCCGGTCCAGGTGGCGAAAAACTGTTTTTT. Its protein product is CASSDSSVPGPGGEKLFF.

The rearrangement joins TRBV15 to TRBJ2-5; no clear D. This CDR3 is 15 amino acids long. The V end lost 4 bases, the J end lost 0 bases, and 12 bases lay between the germline ends. Per the germline V gene, CDR1 is LNHNV and CDR2 is YYDKDF (reference sequence). The DNA of the CDR3 is TGTGCCACCAGCACCTTACGGGTAAACCAAGAGACCCAGTACTTC. Its translation is CATSTLRVNQETQYF.

This clone was seen just once. V is TRBV5-8 and J is TRBJ2-4, with D perhaps matching TRBD1 (6 bases). Per germline, CDR1 SGHTS and CDR2 YDEGEE. Trimming removed 1 base from V and 2 bases from J, with 22 bases in between. The CDR3 extends over 19 amino acids. The CDR3 sequence: CASSLTRFGQRVSKNIQYF. As DNA, the CDR3 is TGTGCCAGCAGCTTGACCCGGTTCGGACAGCGTGTGTCCAAAAACATTCAGTACTTC.

V gene TRBV2 combines with J gene TRBJ2-3, with 9 nucleotides matching TRBD2. CDR1 is SNHLY and CDR2 is FYNNEI in the germline V gene. J was trimmed by 0 bases and V by 4 bases; bases with no gene match: 5. This CDR3 has 16 residues. This CDR3 reads CASSGLADISTDTQYF. CDR3 sequence (DNA): TGTGCCAGCAGTGGACTAGCGGATATCAGCACAGATACGCAGTATTTT.

The chain links TRBV7-3 to TRBJ2-1; 11 positions match TRBD2. The CDR3 length is 14 residues. Germline V lookup: CDR1 SGHTA, CDR2 FQGTGA. V trimming: 5 bases; J trimming: 6 bases; junction bases outside the gene matches: 3. The CDR3 protein is CASSRLAGSNEQFF. The CDR3 coding sequence is TGTGCCAGCAGCCGACTAGCGGGATCCAATGAGCAGTTCTTC.

The chain carries TRBV24-1 and TRBJ2-7, with TRBD1 identical over 8 bases. With V trimmed by 4 bases and J by 6 bases, 4 bases remained unmatched. Germline V lookup: CDR1 KGHDR, CDR2 SFDVKD. The CDR3 runs to 13 residues. The CDR3 sequence: CATSDPGQAEQYF. CDR3 nucleotide sequence: TGTGCCACCAGTGACCCGGGACAGGCCGAGCAGTACTTC.

The CDR3 DNA sequence: TGCAGCGTTGCAGGAGGGTCTGGCACTGAAGCTTTCTTT. Its translation: CSVAGGSGTEAFF. The rearrangement links TRBV29-1 to TRBJ1-1; D ambiguous. V lost 4 bases and J lost 4, with 13 bases in between. Looked up from germline, CDR1 is SQVTM and CDR2 is ANQGSEA. The CDR3 loop spans 13 amino acids. The full variable domain, its missing parts supplied by reference TRBV29-1 and TRBJ1-1, is SAVISQKPSRDICQRGTSLTIQCQVDSQVTMMFWYRQQPGQSLTLIATANQGSEATYESGFVIDKFPISRPNLTFSTLTVSNMSPEDSSIYLCSVAGGSGTEAFFGQGTRLTVV.

The V call is TRBV19, the J call TRBJ1-5; the D is unclear. This CDR3 has 13 residues. From germline, CDR1 is LNHDA and CDR2 SQIVND (reference sequence). The V and J ends lost 6 bases and 4 bases respectively, with 10 bases between them. CDR3 DNA sequence: TGTGCCAGTAGAAATCGGGGAAATCAGCCCCAGCATTTT. This gives the protein CASRNRGNQPQHF.

The rearrangement links TRBV6-1 to TRBJ2-2; D possibly corresponds to TRBD1 (7 bases). The CDR3 extends over 18 amino acids. CDR1 and CDR2 (germline): MNHNS, SASEGT. V lost 2 bases, J lost 4 bases, and 20 bases lay in between. The CDR3 DNA follows: TGTGCCAGCAGTGAACCCCTGTCCAGGGGGAGGTTCACCGGGGAGCTGTTTTTT. This translates into CASSEPLSRGRFTGELFF.

The genes are TRBV18 and TRBJ1-1; no clear D. The CDR3 runs 14 residues. From germline, CDR1 is KGHSH and CDR2 LQKENI. Trimming took off 1 base at V and 1 base at J, with 7 bases between the two ends. CDR3 in amino acids: CASSPQAGNTEAFF. In DNA form, the CDR3 reads TGTGCCAGCTCACCACAGGCAGGGAACACTGAAGCTTTCTTT.

This chain joins TRBV11-2 and TRBJ1-2; D unclear. Germline V gene sequence: CDR1 SGHAT, CDR2 FQNNGV. Trimming shortened V by 8 bases and J by 8 bases, and 18 bases separated the two germline ends. The CDR3 runs to 13 residues. CDR3 DNA: TGTGCCAGCTCGGGAGGGAGGACGGGAGGCTACACCTTC. Translated: CASSGGRTGGYTF.

V usage is TRBV9 and J usage is TRBJ2-1; TRBD2 aligns across 12 bases. The CDR3 spans 18 residues. V lost 3 bases to trimming and J lost 0 bases; unmatched junction nucleotides: 7. Germline V lookup: CDR1 SGDLS, CDR2 YYNGEE. DNA for the CDR3: TGTGCCAGCAGCGCCGGCCGACTAGCGGGAGACTCCTACAATGAGCAGTTCTTC. This gives the protein CASSAGRLAGDSYNEQFF.